This T cell receptor (beta chain) was identified during a study of beta chain features in type 1 diabetes. Study summary: Fewer than 140,000,000 sorted cells were examined across all samples.

Study observations and caveats: Cells with high TCR expression could be over-represented when cDNA is sequenced. Any PCR bias toward short templates would affect both groups alike. When Type 1 diabetes patients were examined, their TCRB CDR3s proved moderately but significantly shorter in all four CD4+ subsets.

Trimming at V came to 2 bases and at J to 6 bases, leaving 4 bases not matched to a gene. The CDR3 is 13 amino acids. The germline CDR1 and CDR2 sequences are SQVTM and ANQGSEA. The study reverse transcribed the entire isolated RNA, so it sequenced expressed TCRB transcripts. Assay used: immunoSEQ multiplex PCR; TCRdb lists only in-frame clones, some missing. The repertoire holds under 850,000 clones, with under 15% as singletons. Comments on this clone: Its antigen is currently unknown.

The sequencing sample was made of naive CD4+ T cells from blood. The J gene is TRBJ1-2, the V gene TRBV29-1; 9 nucleotides agree with TRBD1. This sequence originates from a young man with type 1 diabetes. CDR3 nucleotide sequence: TGCAGCGTTGAAAAAACAGGGGGCCATGGCTACACCTTC. Translated: CSVEKTGGHGYTF.